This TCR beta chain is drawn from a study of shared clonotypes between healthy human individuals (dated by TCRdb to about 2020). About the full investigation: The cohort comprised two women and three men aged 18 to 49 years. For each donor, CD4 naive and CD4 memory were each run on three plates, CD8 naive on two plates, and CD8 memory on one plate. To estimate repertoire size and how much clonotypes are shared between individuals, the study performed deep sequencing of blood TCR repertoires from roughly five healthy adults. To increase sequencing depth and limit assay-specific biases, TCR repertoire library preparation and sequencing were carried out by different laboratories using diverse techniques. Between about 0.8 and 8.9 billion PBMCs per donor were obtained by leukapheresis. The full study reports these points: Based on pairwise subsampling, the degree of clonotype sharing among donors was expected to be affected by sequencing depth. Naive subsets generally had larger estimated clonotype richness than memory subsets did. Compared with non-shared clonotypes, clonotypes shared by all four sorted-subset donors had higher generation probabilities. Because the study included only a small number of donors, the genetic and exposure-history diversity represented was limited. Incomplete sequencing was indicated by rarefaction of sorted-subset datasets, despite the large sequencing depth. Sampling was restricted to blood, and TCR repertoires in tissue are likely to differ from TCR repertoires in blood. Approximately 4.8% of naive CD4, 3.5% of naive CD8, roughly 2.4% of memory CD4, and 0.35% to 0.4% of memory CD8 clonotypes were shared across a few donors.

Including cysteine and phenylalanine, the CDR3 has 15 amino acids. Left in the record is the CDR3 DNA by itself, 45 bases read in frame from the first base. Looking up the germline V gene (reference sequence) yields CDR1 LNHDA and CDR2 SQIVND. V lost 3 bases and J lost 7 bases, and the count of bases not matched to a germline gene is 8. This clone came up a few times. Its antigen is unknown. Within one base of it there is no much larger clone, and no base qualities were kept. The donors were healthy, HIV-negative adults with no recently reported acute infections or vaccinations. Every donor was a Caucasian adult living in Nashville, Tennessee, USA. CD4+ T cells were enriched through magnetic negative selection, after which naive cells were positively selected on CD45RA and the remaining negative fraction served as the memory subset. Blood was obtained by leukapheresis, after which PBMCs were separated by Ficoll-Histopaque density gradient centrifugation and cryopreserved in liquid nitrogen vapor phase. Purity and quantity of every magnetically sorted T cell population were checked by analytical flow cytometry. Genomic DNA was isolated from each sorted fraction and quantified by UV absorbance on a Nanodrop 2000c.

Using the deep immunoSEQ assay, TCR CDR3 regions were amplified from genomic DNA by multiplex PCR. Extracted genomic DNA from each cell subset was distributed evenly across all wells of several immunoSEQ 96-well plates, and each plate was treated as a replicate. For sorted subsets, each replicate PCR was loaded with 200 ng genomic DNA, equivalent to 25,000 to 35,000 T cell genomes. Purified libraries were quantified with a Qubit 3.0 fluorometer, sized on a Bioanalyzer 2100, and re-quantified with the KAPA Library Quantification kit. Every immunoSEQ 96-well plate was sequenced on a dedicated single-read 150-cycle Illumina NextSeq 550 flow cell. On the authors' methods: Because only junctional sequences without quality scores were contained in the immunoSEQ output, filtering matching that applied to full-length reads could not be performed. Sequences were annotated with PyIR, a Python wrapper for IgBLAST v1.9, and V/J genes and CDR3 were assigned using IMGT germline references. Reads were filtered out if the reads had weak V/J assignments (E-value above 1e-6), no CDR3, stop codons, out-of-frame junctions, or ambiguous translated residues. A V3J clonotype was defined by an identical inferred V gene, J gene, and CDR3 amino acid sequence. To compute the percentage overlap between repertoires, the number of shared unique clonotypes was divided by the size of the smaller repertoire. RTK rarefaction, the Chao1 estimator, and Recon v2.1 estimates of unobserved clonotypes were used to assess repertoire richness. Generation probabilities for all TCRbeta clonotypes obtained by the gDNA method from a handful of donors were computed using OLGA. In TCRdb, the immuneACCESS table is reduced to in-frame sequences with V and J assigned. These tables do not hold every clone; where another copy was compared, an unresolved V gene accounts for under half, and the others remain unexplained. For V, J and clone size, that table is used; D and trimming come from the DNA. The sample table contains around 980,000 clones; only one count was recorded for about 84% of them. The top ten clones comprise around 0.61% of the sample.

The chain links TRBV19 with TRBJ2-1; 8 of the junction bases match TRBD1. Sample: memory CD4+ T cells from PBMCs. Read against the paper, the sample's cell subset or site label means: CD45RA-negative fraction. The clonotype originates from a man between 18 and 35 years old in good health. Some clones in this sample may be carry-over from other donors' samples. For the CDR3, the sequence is CASSIETGVRNEQFF. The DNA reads TGTGCCAGTAGTATCGAGACAGGGGTTAGGAATGAGCAGTTCTTC. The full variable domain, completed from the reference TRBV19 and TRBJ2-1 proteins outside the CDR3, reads DGGITQSPKYLFRKEGQNVTLSCEQNLNHDAMYWYRQDPGQGLRLIYYSQIVNDFQKGDIAEGYSVSREKKESFPLTVTSAQKNPTAFYLCASSIETGVRNEQFFGPGTRLTVL.